This T cell receptor (beta chain) was recorded in a study of T cells in Graves' hyperthyroidism and ophthalmopathy. TCR beta CDR3 regions were amplified from RNA. A first-round RT-PCR of the TCR CDR3 used the HTBI primer set. MiXCR was run by TCRdb on the multiplex PCR reads, yielding one entry per CDR3 protein. The sample has a few hundred thousand distinct CDR3 sequences, approximately 14% seen once. As regards this clonotype: Its antigen remains unidentified.

Blood sampling occurred at first hyperthyroidism diagnosis, ahead of any ophthalmopathy symptoms. Study results and caveats: Ophthalmopathy was distinguished from stable hyperthyroidism by 13 V-J signatures.

The clonotype originates from a woman younger than 35 with Graves' hyperthyroidism that later progressed to Graves' ophthalmopathy. Material: blood.

This CDR3 reads CAVLAGYGYTF. CDR3 DNA sequence: TGTGCCGTCCTAGCGGGCTATGGCTACACCTTC. The chain has TRBV10-3 and TRBJ1-2, with D unresolved. The length of the CDR3 is 11 residues. V was shortened by 11 bases and J by 4 bases, with 11 bases between the two germline ends. The V gene's germline CDR1 is ENHRY and CDR2 SYGVKD.